A single sample gave rise to the 11 T cell receptor beta chains below, sequenced in a study of blood T cell repertoires in COVID-19. Repertoires were generated with immunoSEQ multiplex PCR, while TCRdb's copy carries only in-frame clones and drops some. The sample consists of around 260,000 clones, around 92% of them appearing once. The sequenced sample was peripheral blood. All receptors derive from a person aged 18 to 30 with COVID-19, enrolled during active disease.

V usage is TRBV5-6 and J usage is TRBJ2-7; D possibly corresponds to TRBD2 (6 bases). The germline gives CDR1 SGHDT, CDR2 YYEEEE. The CDR3 covers 13 residues. V was cut by 4 bases and J by 3 bases, with 11 bases left in between. CDR3 protein: CASSLGGIYEQYF. The CDR3 bases are TGTGCCAGCAGCCTTGGAGGGATCTACGAGCAGTACTTC. Full variable domain (missing parts from reference TRBV5-6 and TRBJ2-7): DAGVTQSPTHLIKTRGQQVTLRCSPKSGHDTVSWYQQALGQGPQFIFQYYEEEERQRGNFPDRFSGHQFPNYSSELNVNALLLGDSALYLCASSLGGIYEQYFGPGTRLTVT.

J is TRBJ2-1 and V is TRBV28; tentative D call: TRBD2 (5 bases). CDR3 length: 13 amino acids. Looked up from germline, CDR1 is MDHEN and CDR2 is SYDVKM. V lost 4 bases to trimming and J lost 9 bases, with 13 bases between them. The CDR3 reads CASSSLATGEQFF. CDR3 bases: TGTGCCAGCAGTTCGTTAGCGACGGGTGAGCAGTTCTTC.

V gene TRBV2 combines with J gene TRBJ2-3; 11 bases are shared with TRBD2. V lost 5 bases, J lost 2 bases, and 9 bases stayed unmatched. This CDR3 contains 17 residues. Germline lookup yields CDR1 SNHLY and CDR2 FYNNEI. The chain's CDR3 is CASSSGTSGGITDTQYF. The CDR3 nucleotides are TGTGCCAGCAGTTCCGGGACTAGCGGAGGGATCACAGATACGCAGTATTTT.

The chain recombines TRBV18 with TRBJ1-2, with D uncertain. The germline V gene encodes CDR1 KGHSH and CDR2 LQKENI. There are 13 residues in the CDR3. Trimming removed 0 bases at V and 7 bases at J, with 9 bases between. CDR3 amino acids: CASSPPSPGGYTF. The CDR3 region has the DNA TGTGCCAGCTCACCACCCTCCCCGGGTGGCTACACCTTC. The whole variable domain, remainder taken from reference TRBV18 and TRBJ1-2, is NAGVMQNPRHLVRRRGQEARLRCSPMKGHSHVYWYRQLPEEGLKFMVYLQKENIIDESGMPKERFSAEFPKEGPSILRIQQVVRGDSAAYFCASSPPSPGGYTFGSGTRLTVV.

The chain links TRBV4-1 to TRBJ2-4; 7 positions match TRBD1. The CDR3 has 16 residues. The germline V gene has CDR1 MGHRA and CDR2 YSYEKL. V was clipped by 4 bases and J by 2 bases; unmatched bases: 8. Here the CDR3 reads CASSPQGQTTKNIQYF. CDR3 in DNA: TGCGCCAGCAGCCCTCAGGGACAGACTACCAAAAACATTCAGTACTTC.

The chain has TRBV18 and TRBJ2-4; 9 nucleotides agree with TRBD2. Germline CDR1 and CDR2: KGHSH and LQKENI. With V trimmed by 6 bases and J by 0 bases, 12 bases remained unmatched. This CDR3 is built from 18 residues. CDR3 sequence (DNA): TGTGCCAGCTCCCCCGGGACTAGCCCGTTCTTAGCCAAAAACATTCAGTACTTC. It is translated as CASSPGTSPFLAKNIQYF. The full variable domain, with the rest looked up from reference TRBV18 and TRBJ2-4, is NAGVMQNPRHLVRRRGQEARLRCSPMKGHSHVYWYRQLPEEGLKFMVYLQKENIIDESGMPKERFSAEFPKEGPSILRIQQVVRGDSAAYFCASSPGTSPFLAKNIQYFGAGTRLSVL.

The chain recombines TRBV6-2 or TRBV6-3 with TRBJ2-4; D is ambiguous. The CDR3 has 12 residues. Looked up from germline, CDR1 is MNHEY and CDR2 is SVGEGT. Trimming removed 0 bases at V and 8 bases at J, with 5 bases between. The CDR3 region has the DNA TGTGCCAGCAGTTACTCACGGGACATTCAGTACTTC. Its protein is CASSYSRDIQYF.

The chain uses TRBV19 and TRBJ2-1; 10 bases are shared with TRBD2. V gave up 3 bases and J gave up 5 bases; unmatched junction bases: 7. Germline V gene data show CDR1 as LNHDA and CDR2 as SQIVND (reference sequence). The CDR3 consists of 16 residues. This CDR3 reads CASSIHRTSGNNEQFF. Written as DNA, the CDR3 is TGTGCCAGTAGTATCCACCGGACTAGCGGTAACAATGAGCAGTTCTTC.

This sequence joins TRBV4-1 and TRBJ1-6, with D hard to call. Trimming left V 4 bases short and J 10 bases short, with 20 bases between. The CDR3 has 16 residues. Germline V gene data show CDR1 as MGHRA and CDR2 as YSYEKL. The CDR3 bases are TGCGCCAGCAGCCCGCCCTGGGAGCTCCGTCGGTCACCCCTCCACTTT. Translation gives CASSPPWELRRSPLHF.

The chain carries TRBV19 and TRBJ2-2; TRBD2 aligns across 7 bases. This CDR3 spans 13 amino acids. CDR1 and CDR2 (germline): LNHDA, SQIVND (reference sequence). Trimming cost V 10 bases and J 10 bases; bases outside gene matches: 12. CDR3 in DNA: TGTGCCACCCGGGGAGGGGAGAAGGTGGAGCTGTTTTTT. The encoded protein is CATRGGEKVELFF.

This chain connects TRBV5-8 to TRBJ1-6, with 7 positions matching TRBD1. The V and J ends lost 1 base and 8 bases, in that order; junction bases with no gene match: 9. The germline V gene has CDR1 SGHTS and CDR2 YDEGEE. There are 16 residues in the CDR3. CDR3 protein: CASSLRDSLTHSPLHF. DNA for the CDR3: TGTGCCAGCAGCTTGAGGGACAGTTTGACTCATTCACCCCTCCACTTT.